This record covers a single T cell receptor (beta chain). What it recognizes is unknown. The data derive from a study of T cell responses to AZD1222 COVID-19 vaccine. Here immunoSEQ multiplex PCR was the method, and the copy in TCRdb shows in-frame clones only, minus some. This sample yields roughly 120,000 clones, of which 70% to 90% are seen a single time; around 3.9% belongs to the top ten. Findings and limits, study-wide: Two AZD1222 administrations were followed by greater Spike-specific TCR breadth and depth. Across spike, vaccine-associated CD4 TCRs were found, dominant at 160-218 and 743-854. The sample set comprised mostly white British donors with more females, and clonal diversity was possibly underestimated.

From germline, CDR1 is MNHNS and CDR2 SASEGT. Deletions cut 3 bases from V and 5 bases from J, with 10 bases between. The CDR3 has 13 amino acids. V is TRBV6-1 and J is TRBJ1-2; no reliable D call. The receptor comes from an adult in good health. The sample was peripheral blood, taken on day 0 of MenACWY control vaccination. CDR3 amino acids: CASSETSDYGYTF. CDR3 bases: TGTGCCAGCAGTGAGACGTCCGATTATGGCTACACCTTC.